The 17 T cell receptor gamma chains below come from one sample, sequenced in a study of gamma-delta T cells after stem cell transplantation. TCRdb applied CATT to the RT-PCR reads for clone calling. The sample carries a few thousand gamma-chain clones, nearly 5% recorded once. Sequencing input: gamma-delta T cells. The receptors here all came from a human donor. It is not recorded whose cells these are; they may come from a transplant donor.

This clone was seen more than once but under ten times. The chain recombines TRGV9 with TRGJP1. Germline V gene lookup returns CDR1 GITISATS and CDR2 ISYDGTV (reference sequence). This CDR3 comprises 16 residues. V shed 0 bases, J shed 0 bases, and the junction held 4 bases outside the gene matches. The CDR3 DNA sequence: TGTGCCTTGTGGGAGGTGACCGATACCACTGGTTGGTTCAAGATATTT. Amino acids: CALWEVTDTTGWFKIF.

This clone is labeled as medium-sized (0.01 to 0.1%). The sample holds other DNA sequences that translate to the same CDR3. J is TRGJP and V is TRGV9. Germline V gene lookup returns CDR1 GITISATS and CDR2 ISYDGTV (reference sequence). This CDR3 spans 16 amino acids. V gave up 1 base and J gave up 6 bases; unmatched junction bases: 3. The CDR3 DNA follows: TGTGCCTTGTGGGAGGTAGTAGAGTTGGGCAAAAAAATCAAGGTATTT. Translating gives CALWEVVELGKKIKVF.

This clone appeared a few times. The J gene is TRGJ1 or TRGJ2, the V gene TRGV9. The V gene end was trimmed by 0 bases and the J gene end by 3 bases; junction bases not matched to a gene: 14. Germline-derived CDR1 and CDR2 are GITISATS and ISYDGTV (reference sequence). This CDR3 has 17 amino acids. The CDR3 region has the DNA TGTGCCTTGTGGGAGGTGCAAGGAAGGGGATTTTATTATAAGAAACTCTTT. The encoded protein is CALWEVQGRGFYYKKLF.

This clone was counted a few times. CDR3 amino acids: CALWGTYYKKLF. In DNA form, the CDR3 reads TGTGCCTTGTGGGGAACTTATTATAAGAAACTCTTT. The chain combines TRGV9 with TRGJ1 or TRGJ2. Losses at the gene ends were 5 bases for V and 3 bases for J; bases not matched to a gene: 4. The CDR3 spans 12 residues. Germline-derived CDR1 and CDR2 are GITISATS and ISYDGTV (reference sequence).

This clone is categorized as medium-sized. The chain carries TRGV9 and TRGJ1 or TRGJ2. Germline assignment: CDR1 GITISATS and CDR2 ISYDGTV (reference sequence). The junction had 9 bases not matched to a gene; V was cut back by 3 bases and J by 4 bases. The CDR3 totals 14 residues. The CDR3 sequence: CALWEPPSYYKKLF. In DNA, the CDR3 is TGTGCCTTGTGGGAGCCCCCCTCATATTATAAGAAACTCTTT.

The chain uses TRGV9 and TRGJP. The CDR3 consists of 18 residues. The V gene end was trimmed by 0 bases and the J gene end by 4 bases; junction bases not matched to a gene: 6. Germline V CDR1 and CDR2: GITISATS, ISYDGTV (reference sequence). The CDR3 region is CALWEVWGQELGKKIKVF. The CDR3 region has the DNA TGTGCCTTGTGGGAGGTGTGGGGTCAAGAGTTGGGCAAAAAAATCAAGGTATTT.

The genes are TRGV2 and TRGJP2. The germline V gene encodes CDR1 EGSNGY and CDR2 YDSYNSKV. The CDR3 has 16 residues. Unmatched junction bases numbered 4, after V lost 0 bases and J lost 0 bases. The CDR3 DNA reads as TGTGCCACCTGGGACGGGCCTTATAGTAGTGATTGGATCAAGACGTTT. Its translation is CATWDGPYSSDWIKTF.

This clone was counted between two and nine times. This sequence joins TRGV9 and TRGJP1. The germline V gene encodes CDR1 GITISATS and CDR2 ISYDGTV (reference sequence). The ends lost 5 bases at V and 4 bases at J; junction bases unmatched: 7. This CDR3 region has 14 residues. CDR3 region: CALWGMGTGWFKIF. DNA for the CDR3: TGTGCCTTGTGGGGTATGGGCACTGGTTGGTTCAAGATATTT.

The chain links TRGV9 to TRGJP. Germline CDR1 reads GITISATS; CDR2 reads ISYDGTV (reference sequence). The CDR3 sequence is 16 residues long. Unmatched junction bases numbered 5, after V lost 5 bases and J lost 4 bases. The CDR3 region is CALWGIQELGKKIKVF. The CDR3 DNA sequence: TGTGCCTTGTGGGGGATCCAAGAGTTGGGCAAAAAAATCAAGGTATTT.

The sample holds a few counts of this clone. The chain joins TRGV9 to TRGJP. The CDR3 spans 17 residues. With 0 bases clipped from V and 10 bases from J, the junction kept 9 bases outside the gene matches. Germline V CDR1 and CDR2: GITISATS, ISYDGTV (reference sequence). The CDR3 sequence: CALWEVMRGLGKKIKVF. CDR3 bases: TGTGCCTTGTGGGAGGTGATGAGAGGCTTGGGCAAAAAAATCAAGGTATTT.

This clone was detected only a few times. This chain connects TRGV9 to TRGJP. This CDR3 is 18 amino acids long. Looked up from germline, CDR1 is GITISATS and CDR2 is ISYDGTV (reference sequence). With 5 bases clipped from V and 6 bases from J, the junction kept 13 bases outside the gene matches. CDR3 sequence (DNA): TGTGCCTTGTGGGTGCCGTTGGCAACAGAGTTGGGCAAAAAAATCAAGGTATTT. It specifies CALWVPLATELGKKIKVF.

This clone is medium-sized in the sample. The V gene is TRGV9, the J gene TRGJ1 or TRGJ2. V lost 0 bases and J lost 2; bases outside the gene matches: 4. Germline V gene lookup returns CDR1 GITISATS and CDR2 ISYDGTV (reference sequence). CDR3 length: 14 amino acids. The CDR3 sequence: CALWEVQDYYKKLF. DNA for the CDR3: TGTGCCTTGTGGGAGGTGCAGGATTATTATAAGAAACTCTTT.

In regard to this clone: At one boundary the junction diverges from the germline segment, which might be a read error. The identical CDR3 is also encoded by other nucleotide sequences in the sample. The V call is TRGV9, the J call TRGJP. The CDR3 length is 18 residues. The V gene's germline CDR1 is GITISATS and CDR2 ISYDGTV (reference sequence). The CDR3 bases are TGCGCCTTGTGGGAGGTGCACGGTCATGAGTTGGGCAAAAAAATCAAGGTATTT. Amino acids: CALWEVHGHELGKKIKVF.

A few counts support this clone. The chain has TRGV3 and TRGJ1 or TRGJ2. Germline trimming cut 3 bases from V and 7 bases from J; bases unmatched to any gene: 3. Germline V gene sequence: CDR1 VTNTFY, CDR2 YDVSTARD (reference sequence). The CDR3 spans 11 residues. The CDR3 DNA reads as TGTGCCACCTGGGACTGGTATAAGAAACTCTTT. Translated: CATWDWYKKLF.

This clone was detected only a few times. Other DNA sequences from this sample encode an identical CDR3 as well. CDR3 region: CALWEVKNYYKKLF. In nucleotides, the CDR3 is TGTGCCTTGTGGGAGGTGAAGAATTATTATAAGAAACTCTTT. V usage is TRGV9 and J usage is TRGJ1 or TRGJ2. The CDR3 has 14 residues. With 0 bases clipped from V and 0 bases from J, the junction kept 2 bases outside the gene matches. Germline V gene lookup returns CDR1 GITISATS and CDR2 ISYDGTV (reference sequence).

By share of the sample, this clone is large. This CDR3 is also generated by other DNA sequences in the sample. This sequence joins TRGV9 and TRGJ1 or TRGJ2. Losses at the gene ends were 4 bases for V and 3 bases for J; bases not matched to a gene: 12. Germline values: CDR1 GITISATS, CDR2 ISYDGTV (reference sequence). The CDR3 covers 15 residues. The CDR3 region is CALWDSPGGYYKKLF. The CDR3 region has the DNA TGTGCCTTGTGGGACTCTCCGGGGGGTTATTATAAGAAACTCTTT.

There are a few counts of this clone. V is TRGV9 and J is TRGJP. The trim removed 1 base at V and 2 bases at J, leaving 8 bases unmatched. This CDR3 comprises 19 residues. Germline V CDR1 and CDR2: GITISATS, ISYDGTV (reference sequence). The CDR3 nucleotides read TGTGCCTTGTGGGAGGTTTCAACCCGGCAAGAGTTGGGCAAAAAAATCAAGGTATTT. Its protein is CALWEVSTRQELGKKIKVF.